This T cell receptor (beta chain) appears in the sequencing data of a study of cytomegalovirus exposure and HLA in healthy donors. Study conclusions and caveats: Reports described diagnosis of cytomegalovirus status by the classifier as highly specific and sensitive.

The CDR3 runs 16 residues. V gave up 3 bases and J gave up 4 bases, with 18 bases separating them. Germline assignment: CDR1 LGHNA and CDR2 YNFKEQ. Turning to this clone: No antigen is known for it.

Sequencing used immunoSEQ multiplex PCR; TCRdb keeps in-frame clones, though not all of them. Of fewer than 400,000 clones in the sample, about nine tenths were seen once. This TCR came from a young woman in good health and CMV-seronegative. V is TRBV4-2 and J is TRBJ2-5; TRBD2 is a possible D gene (5 bases). The sample taken for sequencing was PBMCs. The CDR3 is CASSHETGSWGETQYF. In DNA form, the CDR3 reads TGTGCCAGCAGCCATGAAACGGGGTCTTGGGGAGAGACCCAGTACTTC.